These 6 T cell receptor beta chains were sequenced from one sample in a study of Ad26.COV2.S vaccination and SARS-CoV-2 variants. As for treatment: some 20 received Ad26.COV2.S at low or high dose, single or two shots; several received placebo; per-sample allocation not given. The samples date from day 63 after the first vaccine or placebo injection. Profiled with immunoSEQ multiplex PCR; TCRdb holds only in-frame clones, not every one. This sample has hundreds of thousands of clones; 86% occur once, and the top ten carry approximately 11%. The starting material was peripheral blood, obtained in a trial of Ad26.COV2.S vaccine versus placebo. The receptors come from a person aged 18-60 years who received the Ad26.COV2.S COVID-19 vaccine or a placebo.

In the case of this clone: Other DNA sequences in this sample translate to the same CDR3. CDR3 sequence: CASSLGLQETQYF. In DNA form, the CDR3 reads TGTGCCAGCAGTCTCGGCCTACAAGAGACCCAGTACTTC. The chain couples TRBV7-2 to TRBJ2-5; D gene ambiguous. V gave up 6 bases and J gave up 2 bases, with 10 bases separating them. CDR3 length equals 13 residues. Germline V gene sequence: CDR1 SGHTA, CDR2 FQGNSA.

The chain uses TRBV29-1 and TRBJ1-1, with 9 bases lining up with TRBD1. Germline V gene lookup returns CDR1 SQVTM and CDR2 ANQGSEA. The CDR3 has 14 residues. Trimming took 7 bases from V and 7 from J; bases not matched to a gene: 13. CDR3 bases: TGCAGCGCTCGCCCTGGGACAGGGCATAATGAAGCTTTCTTT. Translated, it gives CSARPGTGHNEAFF.

CDR3 in amino acids: CASSPNEKLFF. For the CDR3, the DNA is TGTGCCAGCAGCCCTAATGAAAAACTGTTTTTT. The rearrangement joins TRBV7-9 to TRBJ1-4, with no clear D. The germline V gene has CDR1 SEHNR and CDR2 FQNEAQ (reference sequence). Deletions cut 5 bases from V and 3 bases from J, with 1 base between. The length of the CDR3 is 11 residues.

V and J are TRBV25-1 and TRBJ2-3; D ambiguous. Per germline, CDR1 MGHDK and CDR2 SYGVNS. The CDR3 is 13 residues long. V was pared by 1 base and J by 4 bases, with 6 bases between. The CDR3 is CASSELDADTQYF. The DNA for the CDR3 is TGTGCCAGCAGTGAATTGGACGCAGATACGCAGTATTTT.

V usage is TRBV5-1 and J usage is TRBJ2-7, with 8 bases matching TRBD1. CDR1 and CDR2 from the germline V gene are SGHRS and YFSETQ. Trimming removed 5 bases from V and 0 bases from J; junction bases left unmatched: 10. The CDR3 spans 16 residues. This chain's CDR3 is CASRKAGGQSSYEQYF. CDR3 coding DNA: TGCGCCAGCAGGAAAGCAGGGGGCCAAAGCTCCTACGAGCAGTACTTC.

A single count supports this clone. V usage is TRBV10-3 and J usage is TRBJ2-1; tentatively, D is TRBD2 (6 bases). V dropped 3 bases and J dropped 10 bases, with 10 bases sitting between them. The CDR3 runs 12 residues. CDR1 ENHRY and CDR2 SYGVKD come from the germline V gene. DNA of the CDR3: TGTGCCATCAGTGACTTAGCGGCGGAGCAGTTCTTC. Residues: CAISDLAAEQFF.